Below, 32 T cell receptor beta chains from the same sample are listed, as sequenced in a study of blood T cells in healthy people across ages. With a J-beta primer mix and a sample-barcoded 5' primer, a second PCR ran about 6 to 11 cycles. TCRdb re-called the 5' RACE reads with MiXCR, one entry per CDR3 protein. In the table there are 750,000 to 950,000 distinct CDR3 sequences, 25% to 30% of which are singletons. This same sample was also taken into another study, of T cells of mothers and their children.

Sequences were obtained from blood. These receptors were taken from a woman in her 40s in good health.

In its sample, this clonotype was seen many times. The chain recombines TRBV7-6 with TRBJ2-7, with D hard to call. V was clipped by 0 bases and J by 9 bases, with 9 bases between them. This CDR3 region has 12 residues. Germline V gene data show CDR1 as SGHVS and CDR2 as FNYEAQ. CDR3 sequence: CASSLAQDRQYF. Written as DNA, the CDR3 is TGTGCCAGCAGCTTAGCCCAGGATCGGCAGTACTTC.

The CDR3 DNA sequence: TGCGCCAGCAGCCAAGAGTCTTCGGGGCTCGACAATGAGCAGTTCTTC. Translated: CASSQESSGLDNEQFF. This chain joins TRBV4-1 and TRBJ2-1; D is possibly TRBD1 or TRBD2 (5 bases each). The V end was cut by 0 bases, the J end by 5 bases, with 14 bases between. Germline lookup yields CDR1 MGHRA and CDR2 YSYEKL. The CDR3 consists of 16 residues.

The chain recombines TRBV9 with TRBJ1-1; D is unclear. The V gene lost 4 bases and the J gene lost 3 bases, with 16 bases spanning the gap. CDR1 is SGDLS and CDR2 is YYNGEE in the germline V gene. This CDR3 spans 15 amino acids. For the CDR3, the DNA is TGTGCCAGCAGCTTAATGGGCATAAGGGACACTGAAGCTTTCTTT. As protein: CASSLMGIRDTEAFF. Full variable domain (rest looked up from reference TRBV9 and TRBJ1-1): DSGVTQTPKHLITATGQRVTLRCSPRSGDLSVYWYQQSLDQGLQFLIQYYNGEERAKGNILERFSAQQFPDLHSELNLSSLELGDSALYFCASSLMGIRDTEAFFGQGTRLTVV.

J is TRBJ1-4 and V is TRBV28; 9 bases map to TRBD1. Germline-derived CDR1 and CDR2 are MDHEN and SYDVKM. The CDR3 consists of 16 residues. J lost 8 bases, V lost 3 bases, and 10 bases had no gene match. CDR3 bases: TGTGCCAGCAGTTTGGCCGGGACAGGGAGAGAAGAAAAACTGTTTTTT. This codes for CASSLAGTGREEKLFF.

This clonotype came up many times. The chain carries TRBV15 and TRBJ2-6; TRBD2 matches 7 bases. This CDR3 region has 13 residues. The V gene's germline CDR1 is LNHNV and CDR2 YYDKDF (reference sequence). The V segment lost 5 bases and the J segment 12 bases; nucleotides outside the gene matches: 7. The CDR3 bases are TGTGCCACCAGCGGGAGGGACGGACTCGTCCTGACTTTC. Translating it yields CATSGRDGLVLTF.

V is TRBV9 and J is TRBJ1-2; D is ambiguous. The CDR3 is made up of 12 amino acids. V was pared by 6 bases and J by 2 bases, with 8 bases between. CDR1 is SGDLS, CDR2 YYNGEE, per germline. The CDR3 here is CASNRGNYGYTF. As DNA, the CDR3 is TGTGCCAGCAACCGGGGAAACTATGGCTACACCTTC.

The rearrangement links TRBV5-1 to TRBJ1-1; D is possibly TRBD1 (6 bases). The V end lost 0 bases, the J end lost 4 bases, and 16 bases lay between the germline ends. This CDR3 has 16 amino acids. The germline gives CDR1 SGHRS, CDR2 YFSETQ. The CDR3, as DNA: TGCGCCAGCAGCTTGGTTAGGGGGAACCCTGGCACTGAAGCTTTCTTT. Amino acid sequence: CASSLVRGNPGTEAFF.

The rearrangement links TRBV4-1 to TRBJ2-7; 9 bases line up with TRBD1. This CDR3 region has 15 residues. V gave up 3 bases and J gave up 1 base; unmatched junction bases: 4. CDR1 is MGHRA, CDR2 YSYEKL, per germline. The CDR3 sequence is CASSHSGQGSYEQYF. The CDR3 DNA follows: TGCGCCAGCAGCCATTCGGGACAGGGATCCTACGAGCAGTACTTC.

This clonotype has just a few counts. This rearrangement joins TRBV7-8 to TRBJ1-4; TRBD1 might be the D (5 bases). Trimming removed 1 base at V and 2 bases at J, with 23 bases between. The germline gives CDR1 SGHVS, CDR2 FQNEAQ. CDR3 length equals 20 residues. This CDR3 is CASSLDGWDSYVGTNEKLFF. The CDR3 DNA follows: TGTGCCAGCAGCTTAGACGGTTGGGACTCTTACGTGGGGACTAATGAAAAACTGTTTTTT.

There are a few counts of this clonotype. The CDR3 spells CASSPQGTRRYEQYF. The CDR3 nucleotides read TGTGCCAGCAGCCCCCAGGGGACTCGCAGATACGAGCAGTACTTC. This sequence joins TRBV12-3 or TRBV12-4 and TRBJ2-7; D may match TRBD1 or TRBD2 (6 bases each). The V and J ends lost 6 bases and 4 bases respectively, with 19 bases between them. The CDR3 contains 15 residues.

The chain joins TRBV28 to TRBJ2-1, with 8 bases that match TRBD1. The end of the DNA fits TRBJ2-7 better, so the J call may be wrong. CDR3 size: 16 residues. Germline V gene lookup returns CDR1 MDHEN and CDR2 SYDVKM. CDR3 in amino acids: CASSLYRGSSYNEQYF. CDR3 in DNA: TGTGCCAGCAGTTTGTACAGGGGGTCCTCCTACAATGAGCAGTACTTC.

The chain uses TRBV5-1 and TRBJ2-1; D gene ambiguous. The germline gives CDR1 SGHRS, CDR2 YFSETQ. This CDR3 has 12 amino acids. V lost 3 bases, J lost 12 bases, and 13 bases lay in between. The CDR3 region has the DNA TGCGCCAGCAGCTCCGAGTTGGGTGGGCAGTTCTTC. This translates into CASSSELGGQFF.

In its sample, this clonotype was seen many times. The rearrangement links TRBV20-1 to TRBJ2-7; 9 bases line up with TRBD1. Germline CDR1 DFQATT, CDR2 SNEGSKA (reference sequence). This CDR3 contains 14 residues. V was clipped by 6 bases and J by 3 bases; unmatched bases: 9. The CDR3 spells CSARPGTGIYEQYF. CDR3 bases: TGCAGTGCCAGACCCGGGACAGGGATCTACGAGCAGTACTTC.

The sample holds a few counts of this clonotype. The chain recombines TRBV7-9 with TRBJ2-1; tentatively, D is TRBD1 (7 bases). V was clipped by 5 bases and J by 8 bases, with 16 bases between them. The CDR3 extends over 14 amino acids. Germline V gene data show CDR1 as SEHNR and CDR2 as FQNEAQ (reference sequence). Here the CDR3 reads CASSLQEGADEQFF. The CDR3, as DNA: TGTGCCAGCAGCCTTCAGGAGGGGGCTGATGAGCAGTTCTTC. Complete variable domain (other parts from reference TRBV7-9 and TRBJ2-1): DTGVSQNPRHKITKRGQNVTFRCDPISEHNRLYWYRQTLGQGPEFLTYFQNEAQLEKSRLLSDRFSAERPKGSFSTLEIQRTEQGDSAMYLCASSLQEGADEQFFGPGTRLTVL.

The V and J genes are TRBV7-2 and TRBJ2-1, with 10 nucleotides matching TRBD2. The V gene end was trimmed by 3 bases and the J gene end by 8 bases; junction bases not matched to a gene: 16. Germline values: CDR1 SGHTA, CDR2 FQGNSA. This CDR3 contains 18 residues. The CDR3 region has the DNA TGTGCCAGCAGCTTTTCCCCTCTACAGCGGGGGGGAAGCCATGAGCAGTTCTTC. Protein sequence: CASSFSPLQRGGSHEQFF.

This clonotype has more than one count but fewer than ten. The chain employs TRBV27 and TRBJ2-5, with 8 positions matching TRBD1. J gave up 1 base and V 2 bases, and 6 bases lay outside the gene matches. CDR3 length: 16 residues. Germline CDR1 reads MNHEY; CDR2 reads SMNVEV (reference sequence). The CDR3 DNA is TGTGCCAGCAGTTTACAGGGGGCGAGGGTCCAAGAGACCCAGTACTTC. Encoded protein: CASSLQGARVQETQYF.

This clonotype has only one observation. A much larger clone lies one base from this, so it may be a read error. In DNA, the CDR3 is TGCAGTGCTAGCCCAACTAGCACCGCCTCCTACAATGAGCAGTTCTTC. This codes for CSASPTSTASYNEQFF. The genes are TRBV20-1 and TRBJ2-1; D possibly corresponds to TRBD2 (6 bases). Per the germline V gene, CDR1 is DFQATT and CDR2 is SNEGSKA (reference sequence). Trimming shortened V by 3 bases and J by 0 bases, and 15 bases separated the two germline ends. The CDR3 sequence is 16 residues long.

V gene TRBV27 combines with J gene TRBJ1-2, with 8 bases aligning to TRBD1. From germline, CDR1 is MNHEY and CDR2 SMNVEV (reference sequence). The CDR3 runs to 17 residues. V was clipped by 4 bases and J by 4 bases; unmatched bases: 14. CDR3 amino acids: CASSSGQGVRLGYGYTF. The CDR3 DNA reads TGTGCCAGCAGTTCCGGACAGGGAGTTAGACTGGGCTATGGCTACACCTTC.

The J gene is TRBJ1-2, the V gene TRBV20-1, with D possibly matching TRBD1 (6 bases). The CDR3 sequence is 13 residues long. Trimming removed 3 bases from V and 7 bases from J, with 15 bases in between. The germline CDR1 and CDR2 sequences are DFQATT and SNEGSKA (reference sequence). This CDR3 reads CSASLFRGGGYTF. The CDR3 nucleotides are TGCAGTGCTAGTTTGTTCAGGGGCGGTGGCTACACCTTC.

The chain joins TRBV6-2 or TRBV6-3 to TRBJ1-1; a possible D gene is TRBD1 (5 bases). The CDR3 length is 16 residues. Germline CDR1 and CDR2: MNHEY and SVGEGT. V lost 3 bases and J 4 bases, leaving 18 bases between the germline ends. CDR3 region: CASSYALGQPFTEAFF. The CDR3 nucleotides are TGTGCCAGCAGTTATGCCTTGGGGCAGCCATTCACTGAAGCTTTCTTT.

V and J are TRBV19 and TRBJ2-5; D might be TRBD2 (6 bases). Trimming took 6 bases from V and 4 from J, leaving 12 bases between them. Germline lookup yields CDR1 LNHDA and CDR2 SQIVND (reference sequence). The CDR3 is made up of 13 amino acids. CDR3 bases: TGTGCCAGTAGCATGGCGGAGGGAGAGACCCAGTACTTC. This sequence encodes CASSMAEGETQYF.

With respect to this clonotype: A much larger clone sits a single nucleotide away, making a read error possible. V and J are TRBV7-2 and TRBJ1-2, with 7 positions matching TRBD1. CDR1 and CDR2 from the germline V gene are SGHTA and FQGNSA. The CDR3 runs to 12 residues. The CDR3 nucleotides are TGTGCCGGCAGCCCGACAGGGCATGGCTACACCTTC. Amino acids: CAGSPTGHGYTF.

The gene calls are TRBV6-6 and TRBJ1-2, with 11 bases fitting TRBD1. The V gene's germline CDR1 is MNHNY and CDR2 SVGAGI (reference sequence). The CDR3 sequence is 15 residues long. V was pared by 6 bases and J by 5 bases, with 8 bases of the junction left unmatched. The chain's CDR3 is CASSNPGQGAYGYTF. In DNA form, the CDR3 reads TGTGCCAGCAGCAACCCCGGACAGGGGGCTTATGGCTACACCTTC.

The rearrangement links TRBV9 to TRBJ1-2; D unresolved. The V gene's germline CDR1 is SGDLS and CDR2 YYNGEE. V lost 5 bases and J 8 bases, leaving 13 bases between the germline ends. CDR3 length: 12 residues. CDR3 in amino acids: CASRDPVRGYTF. The CDR3 DNA reads as TGTGCCAGCAGGGACCCAGTCAGGGGCTACACCTTC.

This chain joins TRBV5-1 and TRBJ1-2, with 10 positions matching TRBD1. CDR1 and CDR2 (germline): SGHRS, YFSETQ. V shed 7 bases, J shed 8 bases, and the junction held 8 bases outside the gene matches. The CDR3 loop spans 13 amino acids. CDR3 bases: TGCGCCAGCGGCTCGGACAGGGGGGAAGGCTACACCTTC. Translating it yields CASGSDRGEGYTF.

There are a few counts of this clonotype. The V and J genes are TRBV30 and TRBJ1-6; D is perhaps TRBD1 (5 bases). The V end was cut by 3 bases, the J end by 9 bases, with 12 bases between. Germline assignment: CDR1 GTSNPN and CDR2 SVGIG (reference sequence). CDR3 length equals 13 residues. The chain's CDR3 is CAWREQASSPLHF. CDR3 nucleotides: TGTGCCTGGAGAGAACAGGCTAGTTCACCCCTCCACTTT.

In nucleotides, the CDR3 is TGTGCCAGCAGCTTTGAGCGGGAGGGCCCCAATGAGCAGTTCTTC. Amino acid sequence: CASSFEREGPNEQFF. This chain joins TRBV7-2 and TRBJ2-1; 10 nucleotides align to TRBD2. This CDR3 has 15 amino acids. Germline CDR1 reads SGHTA; CDR2 reads FQGNSA. The V gene end was trimmed by 3 bases and the J gene end by 6 bases; junction bases not matched to a gene: 5.

This clonotype was found many times. This rearrangement joins TRBV7-2 to TRBJ1-1, with 7 bases fitting TRBD1. The CDR3 totals 16 residues. In germline, CDR1 is SGHTA, CDR2 FQGNSA. J gave up 0 bases and V 7 bases, and 11 bases lay outside the gene matches. CDR3 amino acids: CASTLLSGGMNTEAFF. The CDR3, as DNA: TGTGCCAGCACCCTTTTATCAGGGGGAATGAACACTGAAGCTTTCTTT.

This clonotype was seen only a few times. The chain uses TRBV7-9 and TRBJ2-3; TRBD2 agrees at 8 bases. The CDR3 runs to 16 residues. The V and J ends lost 5 bases and 1 base, in that order; junction bases with no gene match: 8. Per germline, CDR1 SEHNR and CDR2 FQNEAQ (reference sequence). CDR3 amino acids: CASSLTTSGRTDTQYF. As DNA, the CDR3 is TGTGCCAGCAGCCTTACAACTAGCGGCCGCACAGATACGCAGTATTTT. Full variable domain (missing parts from reference TRBV7-9 and TRBJ2-3): DTGVSQNPRHKITKRGQNVTFRCDPISEHNRLYWYRQTLGQGPEFLTYFQNEAQLEKSRLLSDRFSAERPKGSFSTLEIQRTEQGDSAMYLCASSLTTSGRTDTQYFGPGTRLTVL.

This clonotype was seen a handful of times. This sequence joins TRBV4-2 and TRBJ2-3; weak D call: TRBD2 (6 bases). Germline V gene sequence: CDR1 LGHNA, CDR2 YNFKEQ. Trimming shortened V by 5 bases and J by 0 bases, and 18 bases separated the two germline ends. This CDR3 has 17 residues. This CDR3 is CASSASSGGRSTDTQYF. DNA of the CDR3: TGTGCCAGCAGCGCGTCCTCCGGGGGACGAAGCACAGATACGCAGTATTTT.

Worth noting for this clonotype: An end of the junction differs from the germline gene, which may be a read error. This rearrangement joins TRBV7-7 to TRBJ2-7; unclear D gene. CDR1 and CDR2 from the germline V gene are SSHAT and FNYEAQ (reference sequence). This CDR3 spans 13 amino acids. The CDR3 protein is CASSTSLLHEQYF. DNA of the CDR3: TGTGCTAGCAGCACCAGCCTGCTCCACGAGCAGTACTTC.

The sample holds a few counts of this clonotype. The chain is built from TRBV11-2 and TRBJ2-5, with D tentatively TRBD1 (5 bases). Matching the DNA end better, TRBJ2-7 makes the J call doubtful. The CDR3 runs to 14 residues. CDR1 and CDR2 (germline): SGHAT, FQNNGV. The DNA of the CDR3 is TGTGCCAGCAGCTGGGGCCTATCCCTCAGCGAGCAGTACTTC. Amino acid sequence: CASSWGLSLSEQYF.